This T cell receptor beta chain appears in the sequencing data of a study of cytomegalovirus exposure and HLA in healthy donors. About the study: Earlier, approximately 180 million T cells were analyzed, and some 120 million unique TCR beta sequences were found among them.

Primers for the PCR totalled 60 Vbeta and 13 Jbeta. The method was immunoSEQ multiplex PCR; TCRdb's version includes in-frame clones alone and lacks a portion of them. The top ten clones hold over 4% of a sample with about 140,000 clones, about four fifths of them seen once. CDR3 length equals 12 residues. V lost 3 bases and J 7 bases, leaving 8 bases between the germline ends. Germline lookup yields CDR1 SEHNR and CDR2 FQNEAQ (reference sequence). Findings of the study overall: A later analysis, which compared TCR beta chains of equal frequency, found the HLA-associated ones more clonally expanded.

Remarks on this clone: Its target is unknown.

No record was made of this donor's CMV serostatus. Sample: PBMCs. This TCR was sampled from a man aged 25 to 45 in good health. This rearrangement joins TRBV7-9 to TRBJ2-3; D is undetermined. Here the CDR3 reads CASSFLFHTQYF. CDR3 sequence (DNA): TGTGCCAGCAGCTTCCTGTTCCATACGCAGTATTTT.